Below, 20 T cell receptor beta chains from the same sample are listed, as sequenced in a study of cytomegalovirus exposure and HLA in healthy donors. PCR used 60 Vbeta primers and 13 Jbeta primers. The data were produced by immunoSEQ multiplex PCR, yet TCRdb's version contains in-frame clones alone and is incomplete. Of about 300,000 clones listed, roughly 88% are singletons. Sequenced: PBMCs. Every receptor here comes from a man in his forties in good health and CMV-seropositive.

This clone was seen a few times. V and J are TRBV7-3 and TRBJ2-5, with 10 bases that match TRBD2. The length of the CDR3 is 16 residues. Germline CDR1 is SGHTA and CDR2 is FQGTGA. V was pared by 2 bases and J by 1 base, with 4 bases of the junction left unmatched. CDR3 loop: CASSLGVAGGQETQYF. CDR3 nucleotide sequence: TGTGCCAGCAGCTTAGGGGTAGCGGGAGGCCAAGAGACCCAGTACTTC.

The chain couples TRBV6-6 to TRBJ2-1, with 11 positions matching TRBD2. The CDR3 is 15 amino acids. CDR1 is MNHNY, CDR2 SVGAGI, per germline (reference sequence). The V and J ends lost 5 bases and 2 bases, in that order; junction bases with no gene match: 2. Here the CDR3 DNA reads TGTGCCAGCAGTAAGACTAGCGGGGCCTACAATGAGCAGTTCTTC. Translation: CASSKTSGAYNEQFF.

The chain joins TRBV4-3 to TRBJ2-5, with TRBD2 identical over 7 bases. CDR1 and CDR2 (germline): LGHNA, YSLEER. This CDR3 comprises 15 residues. The ends lost 1 base at V and 5 bases at J; junction bases unmatched: 7. CDR3 region: CASSQGAWGGETQYF. DNA of the CDR3: TGCGCCAGCAGCCAAGGGGCTTGGGGGGGGGAGACCCAGTACTTC.

J is TRBJ2-3 and V is TRBV7-8; 12 positions agree with TRBD2. With V trimmed by 7 bases and J by 6 bases, 11 bases remained unmatched. The CDR3 contains 16 residues. From germline, CDR1 is SGHVS and CDR2 FQNEAQ. This chain's CDR3 is CASTNPSGRGRDTQYF. The CDR3, as DNA: TGTGCCAGCACCAACCCTAGCGGGAGGGGCCGCGATACGCAGTATTTT.

This clone was seen only once. The CDR3 DNA is TGTGCCAGCAGCCCGACAAGACTAGCGGTGAACACCGGGGAGCTGTTTTTT. Translated, it gives CASSPTRLAVNTGELFF. This rearrangement joins TRBV7-3 to TRBJ2-2, with 9 positions matching TRBD2. Germline CDR1 and CDR2: SGHTA and FQGTGA. The V segment lost 5 bases and the J segment 1 base; nucleotides outside the gene matches: 8. The CDR3 is 17 amino acids.

The chain recombines TRBV6-5 with TRBJ1-5, with 9 bases identical to TRBD1. CDR3 length: 13 residues. After removal of 5 bases from V and 7 bases from J, the junction contained 3 bases not matched to a gene. Germline V gene lookup returns CDR1 MNHEY and CDR2 SVGAGI. The CDR3 bases are TGTGCCAGCAGTGACAGGGGGAAGCAGCCCCAGCATTTT. It codes for CASSDRGKQPQHF.

This chain links TRBV7-9 with TRBJ2-1, with 10 bases matching TRBD2. The CDR3 is 16 amino acids. The germline V gene has CDR1 SEHNR and CDR2 FQNEAQ (reference sequence). V shed 3 bases, J shed 7 bases, and the junction held 9 bases outside the gene matches. In nucleotides, the CDR3 is TGTGCCAGCAGCTTGATAGCGGGAGGAGGAAGGAATGAGCAGTTCTTC. Protein sequence: CASSLIAGGGRNEQFF.

The chain joins TRBV28 to TRBJ2-1, with 15 bases aligning to TRBD2. Germline CDR1 MDHEN, CDR2 SYDVKM. The CDR3 runs to 21 residues. Trimming cost V 4 bases and J 0 bases; bases outside gene matches: 13. The CDR3 nucleotides read TGTGCCAGCAGTTCAATCGACTGGACTAGCGGGGGGGGTAGCTCCTACAATGAGCAGTTCTTC. This gives the protein CASSSIDWTSGGGSSYNEQFF.

The chain couples TRBV10-2 to TRBJ2-5; maybe TRBD2 (5 bases). This CDR3 is built from 13 residues. Germline CDR1 and CDR2: WSHSY and SAAADI. With 4 bases removed from V and 3 bases from J, the gap between germline ends came to 9 bases. Here the CDR3 DNA reads TGCGCCAGCAGTGTCGGGATCGAAGAGACCCAGTACTTC. Amino acid sequence: CASSVGIEETQYF.

V and J are TRBV7-3 and TRBJ2-5; 9 bases agree with TRBD2. V shed 4 bases and J 5 bases; nucleotides not matched to a gene: 8. This CDR3 is built from 15 residues. The V gene's germline CDR1 is SGHTA and CDR2 FQGTGA. In DNA form, the CDR3 reads TGTGCCAGCAGCTCAGGCGGGAGGGCCATTGAGACCCAGTACTTC. Translating it yields CASSSGGRAIETQYF. Using reference TRBV7-3 and TRBJ2-5 for the parts outside the CDR3, the full variable domain is GAGVSQTPSNKVTEKGKYVELRCDPISGHTALYWYRQSLGQGPEFLIYFQGTGAADDSGLPNDRFFAVRPEGSVSTLKIQRTERGDSAVYLCASSSGGRAIETQYFGPGTRLLVL.

As DNA, the CDR3 is TGTGCCAGCAGCTCGGGGGACAGGGCTGGCGGCGGGGAGCTGTTTTTT. Encoded protein: CASSSGDRAGGGELFF. The chain recombines TRBV7-6 with TRBJ2-2, with 9 bases lining up with TRBD1. Germline CDR1 SGHVS, CDR2 FNYEAQ. The CDR3 sequence is 16 residues long. The trim removed 4 bases at V and 7 bases at J, leaving 10 bases unmatched.

The rearrangement uses TRBV28 and TRBJ2-7, with D possibly being TRBD1 (6 bases). V shed 4 bases and J shed 3 bases, with 16 bases lying between them. Germline CDR1 reads MDHEN; CDR2 reads SYDVKM. The CDR3 runs to 15 residues. CDR3 residues: CASSSPGTIRYEQYF. The CDR3 DNA reads TGTGCCAGCAGTTCCCCCGGGACAATCCGCTACGAGCAGTACTTC.

This chain links TRBV10-1 with TRBJ2-7, with D perhaps matching TRBD1 (6 bases). Looked up from germline, CDR1 is WNHNN and CDR2 is SYGVQD (reference sequence). The CDR3 is made up of 13 amino acids. The V gene lost 4 bases and the J gene lost 2 bases, with 9 bases spanning the gap. CDR3 in DNA: TGCGCCAGCAGTGGACAGGCCCCCTACGAGCAGTACTTC. Its protein is CASSGQAPYEQYF.

This clone occurred once. This chain joins TRBV11-2 and TRBJ2-5, with D perhaps matching TRBD2 (5 bases). This CDR3 contains 15 residues. The ends were cut back, 0 bases at V and 2 bases at J, with 10 bases in the middle. CDR1 is SGHAT, CDR2 FQNNGV, per germline. As DNA, the CDR3 is TGTGCCAGCAGCTTAGACGACCGACTACAAGAGACCCAGTACTTC. Its translation: CASSLDDRLQETQYF.

The J gene is TRBJ2-5, the V gene TRBV29-1; 9 bases match TRBD2. The J segment lost 0 bases and the V segment lost 7 bases, leaving 15 bases of the junction unmatched. The CDR3 runs 17 residues. Germline V lookup: CDR1 SQVTM, CDR2 ANQGSEA. The CDR3 DNA follows: TGCAGCGGGAAGGGGTCTAGCGGGAACCCCTACCAAGAGACCCAGTACTTC. Translating it yields CSGKGSSGNPYQETQYF.

The V and J genes are TRBV30 and TRBJ2-5, with TRBD2 matching over 7 bases. The DNA end is a closer match to TRBJ2-7, so the J assignment may be wrong. CDR1 and CDR2 (germline): GTSNPN, SVGIG (reference sequence). This CDR3 is built from 13 residues. The CDR3 reads CAWDGGGYYEQYF. As DNA, the CDR3 is TGTGCCTGGGATGGGGGGGGTTACTACGAGCAGTACTTC.

This chain's CDR3 is CASHPGTGSYEQYF. CDR3 DNA: TGCGCCAGCCACCCCGGGACAGGATCCTACGAGCAGTACTTC. V gene TRBV5-1 combines with J gene TRBJ2-7, with 8 bases that match TRBD1. Germline values: CDR1 SGHRS, CDR2 YFSETQ. The CDR3 has 14 residues. V was clipped by 7 bases and J by 1 base; unmatched bases: 7.

The chain links TRBV7-9 to TRBJ2-7, with D unresolved. The CDR3 is made up of 13 amino acids. Trimming stripped 4 bases from V and 3 bases from J, with 10 bases between. Germline assignment: CDR1 SEHNR and CDR2 FQNEAQ (reference sequence). In nucleotides, the CDR3 is TGTGCCAGCAGCTCACTGAACCACTACGAGCAGTACTTC. As protein: CASSSLNHYEQYF.

V gene TRBV12-2 combines with J gene TRBJ1-5; TRBD1 reflects the table's D call only, with no check against the DNA. TRBV12-2 is listed as a pseudogene. The CDR3 contains 15 residues. The CDR3 sequence is CASRLTGFGNQPQHF. Written as DNA, the CDR3 is TGTGCAAGTCGCTTGACAGGGTTTGGTAATCAGCCCCAGCATTTT.

J is TRBJ2-7 and V is TRBV5-8; D remains unclear. Germline V gene data show CDR1 as SGHTS and CDR2 as YDEGEE. This CDR3 has 13 amino acids. The V end was cut by 2 bases, the J end by 3 bases, with 9 bases between. The CDR3, as DNA: TGTGCCAGCAGCTTTAATTTCCGCTACGAGCAGTACTTC. Translating gives CASSFNFRYEQYF.